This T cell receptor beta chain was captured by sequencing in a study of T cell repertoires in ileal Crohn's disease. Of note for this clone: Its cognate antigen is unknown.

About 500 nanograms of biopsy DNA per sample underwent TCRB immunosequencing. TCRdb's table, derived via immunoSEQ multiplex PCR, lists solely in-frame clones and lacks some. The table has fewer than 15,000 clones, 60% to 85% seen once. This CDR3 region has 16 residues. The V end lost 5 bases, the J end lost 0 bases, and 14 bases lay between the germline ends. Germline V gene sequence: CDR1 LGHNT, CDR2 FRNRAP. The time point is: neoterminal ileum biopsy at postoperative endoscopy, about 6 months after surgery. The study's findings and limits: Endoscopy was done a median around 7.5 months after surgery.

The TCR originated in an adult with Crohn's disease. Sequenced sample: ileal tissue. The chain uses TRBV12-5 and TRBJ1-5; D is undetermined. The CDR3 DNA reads TGTGCTAGTGGTCCCGAGGGTAATTATAGCAATCAGCCCCAGCATTTT. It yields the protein CASGPEGNYSNQPQHF. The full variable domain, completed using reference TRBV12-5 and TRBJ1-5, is DARVTQTPRHKVTEMGQEVTMRCQPILGHNTVFWYRQTMMQGLELLAYFRNRAPLDDSGMPKDRFSAEMPDATLATLKIQPSEPRDSAVYFCASGPEGNYSNQPQHFGDGTRLSIL.